The 8 T cell receptor beta chains presented below share a single source sample, sequenced in a study of blood T cell repertoires in COVID-19. Data came from immunoSEQ multiplex PCR; TCRdb stores just in-frame clones and leaves some out. The data show 250,000 to 300,000 clones, 86% seen once. Sequencing was carried out using peripheral blood. All receptors derive from an older woman with COVID-19, enrolled during active disease.

This rearrangement joins TRBV24-1 to TRBJ1-2; 7 bases match TRBD1. Looked up from germline, CDR1 is KGHDR and CDR2 is SFDVKD. The CDR3 sequence is 14 residues long. Trimming took 4 bases from V and 4 from J; bases not matched to a gene: 5. The CDR3 loop reads CATSDAGQPYGYTF. In nucleotides, the CDR3 is TGTGCCACCAGTGACGCGGGACAGCCCTATGGCTACACCTTC.

The DNA of the CDR3 is TGTGCCAGCAGCTGGGGGGTACTAGGGGTGCCCGGGGAGCTGTTTTTT. It codes for CASSWGVLGVPGELFF. The chain employs TRBV7-2 and TRBJ2-2, with a possible D match to TRBD2 (6 bases). The V end was cut by 4 bases, the J end by 6 bases, with 18 bases between. This CDR3 comprises 16 residues. Germline lookup yields CDR1 SGHTA and CDR2 FQGNSA.

The genes are TRBV24-1 and TRBJ2-5; 9 nucleotides line up with TRBD2. V gave up 6 bases and J gave up 3 bases; unmatched junction bases: 7. This CDR3 region has 15 residues. CDR1 and CDR2 (germline): KGHDR, SFDVKD. CDR3 DNA sequence: TGTGCCACCAGTCGACCGACTAGCGGAAAAGAGACCCAGTACTTC. It codes for CATSRPTSGKETQYF.

The DNA for the CDR3 is TGCGCCAGCAGCTTGGGGACTAGCGCCAAGGATACGCAGTATTTT. It translates to CASSLGTSAKDTQYF. The genes are TRBV5-1 and TRBJ2-3; TRBD2 matches 9 bases. Trimming cost V 0 bases and J 6 bases; bases outside gene matches: 5. The CDR3 runs to 15 residues. Germline V CDR1 and CDR2: SGHRS, YFSETQ.

The CDR3 DNA is TGTGCCAGCAGTGAAGAAGCAGGGTTACTCTACGAGCAGTACTTC. Translating it yields CASSEEAGLLYEQYF. This chain links TRBV6-1 with TRBJ2-7; D is possibly TRBD1 (5 bases). Germline assignment: CDR1 MNHNS and CDR2 SASEGT. Trimming removed 1 base at V and 3 bases at J, with 13 bases between. The CDR3 loop spans 15 amino acids.

This clone was picked up a small number of times. In DNA, the CDR3 is TGTGCCAGCTGCCAGGGAAATCAGCCCCAGCATTTT. Translation: CASCQGNQPQHF. This chain joins TRBV7-9 and TRBJ1-5; D is possibly TRBD1 (5 bases). Deletions cut 8 bases from V and 4 bases from J, with 9 bases between. CDR1 is SEHNR, CDR2 FQNEAQ, per germline (reference sequence). The CDR3 consists of 12 residues.

The V and J genes are TRBV18 and TRBJ2-7; D remains ambiguous. The CDR3 extends over 13 amino acids. The V gene's germline CDR1 is KGHSH and CDR2 LQKENI. Trimming removed 6 bases from V and 3 bases from J, with 12 bases in between. CDR3 sequence: CASSPTTDYEQYF. The CDR3 nucleotides read TGTGCCAGCTCGCCAACCACAGACTACGAGCAGTACTTC.

This clone has a single count. This chain links TRBV29-1 with TRBJ2-2, with D hard to call. Trimming pared 4 bases from V and 5 bases from J, leaving 5 bases between. Germline V gene lookup returns CDR1 SQVTM and CDR2 ANQGSEA. CDR3 length: 11 residues. The CDR3 region is CSVVRTGELFF. The CDR3 DNA follows: TGCAGCGTTGTCAGAACCGGGGAGCTGTTTTTT.